The 22 T cell receptor beta chains given below trace back to one sample, sequenced in a study of PD-1 blockade in classical Hodgkin lymphoma. Described time point: cycle 4 day 1 (C4D1), after about 6 weeks of nivolumab. Each and every patient relapsed after autologous stem cell transplantation, and patients got differing brentuximab vedotin exposure. Magnetic negative selection of thawed PBMCs yielded the CD8+ T cells. Repertoires were generated with immunoSEQ multiplex PCR, while TCRdb's copy carries only in-frame clones and drops some. The sample holds approximately 20,000 clones, 88% seen once. Material: CD8+ T cells from blood, obtained before the fourth cycle of nivolumab. The receptors stem from a human donor with classical Hodgkin lymphoma.

The chain employs TRBV5-6 and TRBJ1-1; tentatively, D is TRBD1 (6 bases). The CDR3 totals 15 residues. CDR1 is SGHDT and CDR2 is YYEEEE in the germline V gene. V was clipped by 2 bases and J by 8 bases, with 19 bases between them. CDR3 in amino acids: CASSLGGGGLWEAFF. In DNA form, the CDR3 reads TGTGCCAGCAGCTTAGGGGGAGGAGGCCTCTGGGAAGCTTTCTTT.

J is TRBJ2-1 and V is TRBV7-8; the D call may be TRBD1 or TRBD2 (6 bases each). The CDR3 consists of 16 residues. CDR1 SGHVS and CDR2 FQNEAQ come from the germline V gene. V was clipped by 5 bases and J by 0 bases, with 14 bases between them. CDR3 amino acids: CASSPDRRASYNEQFF. As DNA, the CDR3 is TGTGCCAGCAGCCCAGACAGGAGGGCCTCCTACAATGAGCAGTTCTTC.

The V gene is TRBV7-9, the J gene TRBJ1-2; TRBD1 aligns across 7 bases. Unmatched junction bases numbered 18, after V lost 10 bases and J lost 4 bases. There are 16 residues in the CDR3. The germline V gene encodes CDR1 SEHNR and CDR2 FQNEAQ (reference sequence). In DNA, the CDR3 is TGTGCCATCCGAGACTCGACTAGCCGGGACAGCTATGGCTACACCTTC. It is translated as CAIRDSTSRDSYGYTF.

The V call is TRBV27, the J call TRBJ2-1, with D perhaps being TRBD1 or TRBD2 (5 bases each). Trimming removed 6 bases from V and 9 bases from J, with 15 bases in between. Germline V gene sequence: CDR1 MNHEY, CDR2 SMNVEV (reference sequence). This CDR3 has 13 residues. DNA of the CDR3: TGTGCCAGCAGGGGGGATCGGGATAGTGAGCAGTTCTTC. Translated: CASRGDRDSEQFF.

The chain combines TRBV13 with TRBJ2-5; D ambiguous. The V end lost 0 bases, the J end lost 2 bases, and 7 bases lay between the germline ends. The CDR3 runs 14 residues. The germline V gene has CDR1 PRHDT and CDR2 FYEKMQ (reference sequence). The CDR3 nucleotides read TGTGCCAGCAGCTTAGGGTACGGGCAAGAGACCCAGTACTTC. Translating it yields CASSLGYGQETQYF.

This sequence joins TRBV5-6 and TRBJ1-5, with D perhaps matching TRBD1 (5 bases). Germline CDR1 SGHDT, CDR2 YYEEEE. V was pared by 4 bases and J by 1 base, with 6 bases between. CDR3 length equals 13 residues. CDR3 nucleotides: TGTGCCAGCAGCCGGGGGAGCAATCAGCCCCAGCATTTT. Its protein product is CASSRGSNQPQHF.

This rearrangement joins TRBV5-6 to TRBJ2-5; TRBD2 aligns across 7 bases. There are 13 residues in the CDR3. With V trimmed by 4 bases and J by 6 bases, 6 bases remained unmatched. Per germline, CDR1 SGHDT and CDR2 YYEEEE. In nucleotides, the CDR3 is TGTGCCAGCAGCCCTCCTAGCGGCCAGACCCAGTACTTC. This gives the protein CASSPPSGQTQYF. The whole variable domain, remainder taken from reference TRBV5-6 and TRBJ2-5, is DAGVTQSPTHLIKTRGQQVTLRCSPKSGHDTVSWYQQALGQGPQFIFQYYEEEERQRGNFPDRFSGHQFPNYSSELNVNALLLGDSALYLCASSPPSGQTQYFGPGTRLLVL.

The CDR3 coding sequence is TGCGCCAGCAGAACCGGGACAGGGGATTACAATGAGCAGTTCTTC. Protein: CASRTGTGDYNEQFF. V and J are TRBV5-1 and TRBJ2-1; 10 bases agree with TRBD1. This CDR3 comprises 15 residues. V lost 5 bases to trimming and J lost 4 bases; unmatched junction nucleotides: 6. Germline V CDR1 and CDR2: SGHRS, YFSETQ.

This chain joins TRBV2 and TRBJ1-1; no clear D. The V end was cut by 8 bases, the J end by 0 bases, with 10 bases between. This CDR3 spans 13 amino acids. CDR1 is SNHLY, CDR2 FYNNEI, per germline. The CDR3 DNA reads TGTGCCAGCCCCAAAGGGATGAACACTGAAGCTTTCTTT. It translates to CASPKGMNTEAFF.

This chain links TRBV27 with TRBJ2-1; 12 bases are a match to TRBD1. The V gene end was trimmed by 9 bases and the J gene end by 9 bases; junction bases not matched to a gene: 12. Germline V gives CDR1 MNHEY, CDR2 SMNVEV (reference sequence). CDR3 length: 15 amino acids. The chain's CDR3 is CASLPRDRGRGEQFF. CDR3 DNA sequence: TGTGCCAGTCTCCCCCGGGACAGGGGGCGGGGTGAGCAGTTCTTC.

The chain recombines TRBV7-8 with TRBJ1-5, with a weak D call TRBD1 (6 bases). CDR1 and CDR2 from the germline V gene are SGHVS and FQNEAQ. The CDR3 runs to 15 residues. The V gene lost 3 bases and the J gene lost 6 bases, with 15 bases spanning the gap. The CDR3 coding sequence is TGTGCCAGCAGCTTGGTTCTGGGGGCAAGTCAGCCCCAGCATTTT. It encodes CASSLVLGASQPQHF.

The CDR3 protein is CASSEGQGVQPQHF. In DNA form, the CDR3 reads TGTGCCAGCAGTGAAGGACAGGGTGTTCAGCCCCAGCATTTT. The chain employs TRBV2 and TRBJ1-5, with 7 bases identical to TRBD1. CDR3 length: 14 residues. Germline-derived CDR1 and CDR2 are SNHLY and FYNNEI. After removal of 1 base from V and 6 bases from J, the junction contained 3 bases not matched to a gene.

CDR3: CASSGVAGTYNEQFF. Here the CDR3 DNA reads TGTGCCAGCAGCGGCGTAGCGGGTACCTACAATGAGCAGTTCTTC. The chain is built from TRBV5-4 and TRBJ2-1; 7 bases fit TRBD2. Germline CDR1 reads SGHNT; CDR2 reads YYREEE (reference sequence). The CDR3 is made up of 15 amino acids. With V trimmed by 4 bases and J by 2 bases, 6 bases remained unmatched. Filled out from reference TRBV5-4 and TRBJ2-1, the complete variable domain reads ETGVTQSPTHLIKTRGQQVTLRCSSQSGHNTVSWYQQALGQGPQFIFQYYREEENGRGNFPPRFSGLQFPNYSSELNVNALELDDSALYLCASSGVAGTYNEQFFGPGTRLTVL.

This clone came up a few times. The genes are TRBV6-1 and TRBJ2-2; D call uncertain. This CDR3 is 17 amino acids long. Trimming took 1 base from V and 3 from J, leaving 15 bases between them. Germline CDR1 is MNHNS and CDR2 is SASEGT. Here the CDR3 DNA reads TGTGCCAGCAGTGAAGGTATTGCCAGCCAATACACCGGGGAGCTGTTTTTT. Its translation is CASSEGIASQYTGELFF.

This sequence joins TRBV5-6 and TRBJ1-2; D remains unclear. This CDR3 contains 16 residues. The germline CDR1 and CDR2 sequences are SGHDT and YYEEEE. Trimming removed 5 bases from V and 7 bases from J, with 24 bases in between. The CDR3 coding sequence is TGTGCCAGCAGTCTTTGGCCGGGATCCCCAAAGTCTGGCTACACCTTC. It is translated as CASSLWPGSPKSGYTF.

This clone was observed a handful of times. This chain joins TRBV28 and TRBJ1-5; D is perhaps TRBD1 (5 bases). The CDR3 sequence is 14 residues long. Germline assignment: CDR1 MDHEN and CDR2 SYDVKM. Trimming shortened V by 6 bases and J by 0 bases, and 9 bases separated the two germline ends. CDR3 residues: CASRLDSSNQPQHF. In DNA form, the CDR3 reads TGTGCCAGCAGACTCGACAGTAGCAATCAGCCCCAGCATTTT.

This clone was found once. This sequence joins TRBV21-1 and TRBJ1-1. TRBV21-1 is labeled a pseudogene. The CDR3 is 13 residues long. This CDR3 is CASSKRSNTEAFF. The CDR3 nucleotides are TGTGCCAGCAGCAAACGGTCGAACACTGAAGCTTTCTTT.

V usage is TRBV30 and J usage is TRBJ2-5, with a tentative D call TRBD2 (6 bases). The closer fit of TRBJ2-7 to the DNA end suggests the J call may be wrong. Germline values: CDR1 GTSNPN, CDR2 SVGIG (reference sequence). The CDR3 is 13 amino acids. This chain's CDR3 is CAWSSGRGYEQYF. CDR3 nucleotides: TGTGCCTGGAGCAGCGGGCGGGGTTACGAGCAGTACTTC.

The genes are TRBV11-1 and TRBJ2-7, with D tentatively TRBD1 or TRBD2 (6 bases each). Germline V gene data show CDR1 as SGHAT and CDR2 as FQDESV (reference sequence). The ends were cut back, 8 bases at V and 13 bases at J, with 15 bases in the middle. The CDR3 covers 10 residues. The CDR3 loop reads CASGGQDPYF. The CDR3 nucleotides are TGTGCCAGCGGGGGGCAGGATCCATACTTC.

The chain combines TRBV15 with TRBJ2-5; tentatively, D is TRBD1 (6 bases). The last part of the DNA fits TRBJ2-7 better; the J call may be wrong. Germline assignment: CDR1 LNHNV and CDR2 YYDKDF (reference sequence). There are 19 residues in the CDR3. The CDR3 reads CATSREPLWSSGTSYEQYF. CDR3 nucleotide sequence: TGTGCCACCAGCAGAGAACCCCTTTGGAGCTCCGGGACATCCTACGAGCAGTACTTC.

This chain connects TRBV30 to TRBJ2-2, with D unclear. The CDR3 extends over 16 amino acids. In germline, CDR1 is GTSNPN, CDR2 SVGIG (reference sequence). Trimming shortened V by 0 bases and J by 3 bases, and 14 bases separated the two germline ends. The CDR3 loop is CAWSVDPGIYTGELFF. The CDR3 DNA sequence: TGTGCCTGGAGTGTAGATCCCGGAATATACACCGGGGAGCTGTTTTTT.

The V call is TRBV9, the J call TRBJ2-2; 9 nucleotides agree with TRBD2. This CDR3 is 16 amino acids long. Germline-derived CDR1 and CDR2 are SGDLS and YYNGEE. V lost 3 bases to trimming and J lost 5 bases; unmatched junction nucleotides: 8. In DNA form, the CDR3 reads TGTGCCAGCAGCGCAAGAGGCGGGAGGGCAACCGGGGAGCTGTTTTTT. The encoded protein is CASSARGGRATGELFF.